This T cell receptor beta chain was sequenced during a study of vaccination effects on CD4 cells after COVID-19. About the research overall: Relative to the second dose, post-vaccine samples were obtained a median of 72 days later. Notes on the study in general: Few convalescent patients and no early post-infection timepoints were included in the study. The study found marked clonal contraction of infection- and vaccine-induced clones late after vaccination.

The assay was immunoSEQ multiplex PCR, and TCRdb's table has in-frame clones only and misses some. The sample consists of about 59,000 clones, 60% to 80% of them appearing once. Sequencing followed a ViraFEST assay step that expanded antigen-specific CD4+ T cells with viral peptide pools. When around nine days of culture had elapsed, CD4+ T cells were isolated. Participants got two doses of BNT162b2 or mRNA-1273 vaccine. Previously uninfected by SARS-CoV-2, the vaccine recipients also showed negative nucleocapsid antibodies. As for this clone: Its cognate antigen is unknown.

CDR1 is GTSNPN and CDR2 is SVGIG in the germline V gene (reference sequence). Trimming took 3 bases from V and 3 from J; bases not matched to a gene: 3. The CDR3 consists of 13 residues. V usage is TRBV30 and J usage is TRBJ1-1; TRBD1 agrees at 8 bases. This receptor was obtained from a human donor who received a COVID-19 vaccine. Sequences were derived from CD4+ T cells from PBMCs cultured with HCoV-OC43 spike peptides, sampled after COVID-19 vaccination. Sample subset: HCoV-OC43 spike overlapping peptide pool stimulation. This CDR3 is CAWRPDRDTEAFF. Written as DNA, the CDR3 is TGTGCCTGGAGACCGGACAGGGACACTGAAGCTTTCTTT.